This passage covers 12 T cell receptor beta chains from one sample sequenced in a study of control samples from healthy donors and cancer patients. Here immunoSEQ multiplex PCR was the method, and the copy in TCRdb shows in-frame clones only, minus some. The table lists some 150,000 clones, roughly 94% of them singletons. The material sequenced was PBMCs. Source of these receptors: a man in his 60s with colorectal cancer.

This clone has just a few counts. The gene calls are TRBV13 and TRBJ2-2; TRBD1 might be the D (7 bases). V lost 5 bases and J lost 2, with 15 bases in between. The CDR3 has 16 residues. The germline gives CDR1 PRHDT, CDR2 FYEKMQ (reference sequence). The CDR3 bases are TGTGCCAGCAGCCTATGGAGGGGGCGAAACACCGGGGAGCTGTTTTTT. It translates to CASSLWRGRNTGELFF.

Concerning this clone itself: One end of the junction is discordant with germline, which a read error may explain. The rearrangement joins TRBV18 to TRBJ2-6; 7 nucleotides match TRBD1. This CDR3 is built from 18 residues. In germline, CDR1 is KGHSH, CDR2 LQKENI. CDR3 region: CASSPPPTGLTGANVLTF. The CDR3 DNA is TGTGCCAGCTCCCCACCCCCGACAGGGCTGACTGGGGCCAACGTCCTGACTTTC. The whole variable domain, filled in from reference TRBV18 and TRBJ2-6, reads NAGVMQNPRHLVRRRGQEARLRCSPMKGHSHVYWYRQLPEEGLKFMVYLQKENIIDESGMPKERFSAEFPKEGPSILRIQQVVRGDSAAYFCASSPPPTGLTGANVLTFGAGSRLTVL.

The chain couples TRBV21-1 to TRBJ2-2; whether TRBD1, the table's D call, matches the DNA was not checked. TRBV21-1 is shown as a pseudogene. The CDR3 contains 15 residues. DNA for the CDR3: TGTGCCAGCAGCCCAGGGGGCAGGGAGGCCGGGGAGCTGTTTTTT. It encodes CASSPGGREAGELFF.

The count of this clone is one. The chain links TRBV4-1 to TRBJ1-1, with a tentative D call TRBD1 (5 bases). The germline V gene has CDR1 MGHRA and CDR2 YSYEKL. Trimming shortened V by 5 bases and J by 6 bases, and 10 bases separated the two germline ends. The CDR3 sequence is 12 residues long. DNA of the CDR3: TGCGCCAGCAGCGATCTGGGGGCTGAAGCTTTCTTT. Translated, it gives CASSDLGAEAFF.

The chain joins TRBV4-1 to TRBJ2-1, with D unclear. V was shortened by 0 bases and J by 0 bases, with 12 bases between the two germline ends. This CDR3 has 17 amino acids. From germline, CDR1 is MGHRA and CDR2 YSYEKL. The chain's CDR3 is CASSQDKIGLSYNEQFF. The CDR3 DNA reads TGCGCCAGCAGCCAAGATAAAATCGGCCTCTCCTACAATGAGCAGTTCTTC.

This rearrangement joins TRBV5-1 to TRBJ2-3, with 14 bases that match TRBD2. The CDR3 is 15 residues long. Germline loops: CDR1 SGHRS, CDR2 YFSETQ. Trimming took 6 bases from V and 5 from J; bases not matched to a gene: 5. Here the CDR3 reads CASTETSGGVDTQYF. CDR3 sequence (DNA): TGCGCCAGCACCGAGACTAGCGGGGGGGTAGATACGCAGTATTTT.

This chain uses TRBV5-4 with TRBJ1-6, with D unresolved. The ends were cut back, 0 bases at V and 7 bases at J, with 14 bases in the middle. Germline V gene data show CDR1 as SGHNT and CDR2 as YYREEE (reference sequence). The CDR3 length is 16 residues. The CDR3 bases are TGTGCCAGCAGCTTGGAAGCAGCCCCCTCAAATTCACCCCTCCACTTT. Its translation: CASSLEAAPSNSPLHF.

This clone occurred once. The V and J genes are TRBV7-2 and TRBJ1-3; maybe TRBD1 (5 bases). Deletions cut 2 bases from V and 4 bases from J, with 12 bases between. This CDR3 is 15 amino acids long. The germline V gene encodes CDR1 SGHTA and CDR2 FQGNSA. The CDR3 nucleotides read TGTGCCAGCAGCTTATTAGCAGGGAGGGGAAACACCATATATTTT. It encodes CASSLLAGRGNTIYF.

This clone has a count of ten or more. This chain joins TRBV2 and TRBJ1-6, with D tentatively TRBD1 (6 bases). CDR3 size: 15 residues. CDR1 SNHLY and CDR2 FYNNEI come from the germline V gene. V gave up 5 bases and J gave up 5 bases, with 13 bases separating them. DNA of the CDR3: TGTGCCAGCAGTCTACAGGGATCGCATAATTCACCCCTCCACTTT. Translation gives CASSLQGSHNSPLHF.

Only one count was recorded for this clone. V is TRBV19 and J is TRBJ2-3; possibly TRBD2 for D (5 bases). There are 13 residues in the CDR3. Trimming stripped 10 bases from V and 8 bases from J, with 19 bases between. In germline, CDR1 is LNHDA, CDR2 SQIVND (reference sequence). In nucleotides, the CDR3 is TGTGCCACTCTAGCCGGATCCGGGGTTACGCAGTATTTT. This encodes CATLAGSGVTQYF.

This clone was recorded once. The V and J genes are TRBV29-1 and TRBJ2-7, with D possibly matching TRBD2 (7 bases). This CDR3 has 14 residues. The ends were cut back, 0 bases at V and 9 bases at J, with 18 bases in the middle. CDR1 SQVTM and CDR2 ANQGSEA come from the germline V gene. The CDR3 nucleotides are TGCAGCGTTGAAGATTCTCATCTGGGAGGGGGGCAGTACTTC. Translated, it gives CSVEDSHLGGGQYF.

This clone was detected once. The gene calls are TRBV18 and TRBJ2-7, with 13 positions matching TRBD2. In germline, CDR1 is KGHSH, CDR2 LQKENI. V lost 4 bases, J lost 2 bases, and 5 bases stayed unmatched. The CDR3 is 16 amino acids. The CDR3 loop reads CASSLGTSGETYEQYF. CDR3 sequence (DNA): TGTGCCAGCTCACTCGGGACTAGCGGGGAGACCTACGAGCAGTACTTC.